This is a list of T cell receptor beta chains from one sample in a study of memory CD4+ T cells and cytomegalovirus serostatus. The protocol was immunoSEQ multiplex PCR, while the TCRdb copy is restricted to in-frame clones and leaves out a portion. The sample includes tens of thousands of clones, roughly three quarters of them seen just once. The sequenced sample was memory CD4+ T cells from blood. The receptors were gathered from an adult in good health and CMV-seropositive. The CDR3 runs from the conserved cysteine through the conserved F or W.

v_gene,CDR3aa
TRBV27,CASSLIGGADYEQYF
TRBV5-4,CASSLAGAKNTEAFF
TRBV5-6,CASSLASGTPNQPQHF
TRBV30,CAWSQAGGALSYGYTF
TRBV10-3,CAISEGGAEETQYF
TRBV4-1,CASSQVITGGGGNYGYTF
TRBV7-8,CASSLGTGATYEQYF
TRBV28,CASTRGGSTGELFF
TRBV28,CASSFGRGPQQETQYF
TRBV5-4,CASSLKETQYF
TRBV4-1,CASSQPAAGGGNTIYF
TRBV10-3,CAIRGTGGNYEQYF
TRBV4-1,CASSGTLANEQFF
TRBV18,CASSPYVAYEQYF
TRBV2,CASRGTSGRYQETQYF
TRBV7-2,CASILGAGGLSEQYF
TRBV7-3,CASSLTGGGTEAFF
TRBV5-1,CASSLGRTGANEKLFF
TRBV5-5,CASSLVGENEKLFF
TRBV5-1,CASSIIGLNTEAFF
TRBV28,CASSLYPGAEDYGYTF
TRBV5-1,CASSLEGDTSKNIQYF
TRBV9,CASSPGGGENTEAFF
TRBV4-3,CASSPDNKEKLFF
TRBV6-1,CASSEGQNPSYEQYF
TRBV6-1,CASTKPGVNTEAFF
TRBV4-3,CASSQELAGGPSQETQYF
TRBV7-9,CASSSYAGQAGANVLTF
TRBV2,CASSEGIDAATWDYGYTF
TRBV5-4,CASNLGGANVLTF
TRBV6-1,CASREGGGTYGYTF
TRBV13,CASSSQDRGGYTF
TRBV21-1,CASRAGQVLYEQYF
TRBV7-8,CASSLTSGTYEQYF
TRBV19,CASSISGQVWTGANVLTF
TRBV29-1,CSVEGGGDNEKLFF
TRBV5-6,CASSLSLTRAFF
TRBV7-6,CASSLSQGSEQYF
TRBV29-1,CSVGTSGSFGQYF
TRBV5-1,CASSPFGGESSYEQYF
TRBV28,CASSFSLAGTNEQFF
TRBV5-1,CASSLVGGWNTGELFF
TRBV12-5,CASGLVLGRQRNTEAFF
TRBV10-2,CASRENTEAFF